The TCR beta chain described here comes from a study of tumor-infiltrating lymphocytes in primary liver carcinoma. For the study at large: Patients, male and female, were 30 to 69 years old.

Germline CDR1 and CDR2: LGHNA and YNFKEQ. The CDR3 length is 15 residues. Starting from 500 ng of total RNA, TCR beta cDNA was produced with a primer in the constant region. Three-round nested multiplex PCR performed with slightly modified ARM-PCR produced the TCR beta libraries. Investigators reported that the first two PCR rounds, at 10 to 11 cycles each, used TRBV1-TRBV30 forward primers with a C-beta reverse primer. Each CDR3 protein gets one entry after TCRdb re-called the multiplex PCR reads with MiXCR. The sample lists about 350,000 distinct CDR3 sequences; 65% were seen once. To note about this clonotype: This may come from a read error, since a much larger clone is one base off.

Unsorted whole blood yielded the blood RNA, and germline DNA was also extracted. V is TRBV4-2 and J is TRBJ2-2; TRBD2 aligns across 7 bases. Material for sequencing was peripheral blood. The receptor comes from a man in his forties with primary liver carcinoma and hepatitis B virus infection. The CDR3 nucleotides read TGTCCCAGCAGCCAAGCGGGGCTGAACACCGGGGAGCTGTTTTTT. This sequence encodes CPSSQAGLNTGELFF.